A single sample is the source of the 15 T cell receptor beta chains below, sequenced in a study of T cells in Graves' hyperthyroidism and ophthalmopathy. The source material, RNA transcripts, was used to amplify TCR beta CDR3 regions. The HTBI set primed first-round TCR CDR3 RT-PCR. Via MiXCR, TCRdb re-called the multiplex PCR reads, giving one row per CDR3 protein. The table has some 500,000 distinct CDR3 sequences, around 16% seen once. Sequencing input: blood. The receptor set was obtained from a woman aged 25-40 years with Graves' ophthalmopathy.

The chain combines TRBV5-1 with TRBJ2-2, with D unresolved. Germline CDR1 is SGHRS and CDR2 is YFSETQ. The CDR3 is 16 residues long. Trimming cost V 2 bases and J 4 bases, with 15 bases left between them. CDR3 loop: CASSLPQTGSTGELFF. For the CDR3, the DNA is TGCGCCAGCAGCTTACCGCAGACTGGGTCCACCGGGGAGCTGTTTTTT.

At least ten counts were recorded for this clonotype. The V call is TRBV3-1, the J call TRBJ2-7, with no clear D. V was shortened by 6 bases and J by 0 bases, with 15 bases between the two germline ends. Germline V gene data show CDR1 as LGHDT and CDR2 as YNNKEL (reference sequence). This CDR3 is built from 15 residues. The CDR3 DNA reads TGTGCCAGCAGTCGTGGACCCCAGAGCTCCTACGAGCAGTACTTC. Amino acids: CASSRGPQSSYEQYF.

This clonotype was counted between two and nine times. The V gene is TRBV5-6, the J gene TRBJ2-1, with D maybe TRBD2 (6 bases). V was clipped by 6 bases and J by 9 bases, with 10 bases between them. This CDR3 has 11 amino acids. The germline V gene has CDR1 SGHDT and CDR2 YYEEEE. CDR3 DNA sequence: TGTGCCAGCATTCAGGGAGGTGAGCAGTTCTTC. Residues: CASIQGGEQFF.

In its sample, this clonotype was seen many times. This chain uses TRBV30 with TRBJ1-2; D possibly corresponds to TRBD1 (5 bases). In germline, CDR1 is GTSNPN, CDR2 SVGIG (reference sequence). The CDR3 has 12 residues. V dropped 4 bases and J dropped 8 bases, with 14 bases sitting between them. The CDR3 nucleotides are TGTGCCTGGAATAGGGCTGGGGGAGGCTACACCTTC. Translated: CAWNRAGGGYTF.

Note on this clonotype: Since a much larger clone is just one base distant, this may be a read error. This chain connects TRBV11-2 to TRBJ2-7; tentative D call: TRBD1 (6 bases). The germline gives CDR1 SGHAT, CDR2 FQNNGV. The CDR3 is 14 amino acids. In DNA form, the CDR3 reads TGTGCCAGCAGCCAACAGGGCACTTCCTGCGAGCAGTACTTC. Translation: CASSQQGTSCEQYF.

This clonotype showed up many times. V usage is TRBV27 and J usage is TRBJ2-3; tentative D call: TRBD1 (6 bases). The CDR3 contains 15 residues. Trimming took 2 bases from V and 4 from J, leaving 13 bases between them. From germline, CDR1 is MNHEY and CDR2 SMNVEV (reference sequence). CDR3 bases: TGTGCCAGCAGTTTAAGGGGGAGAGAGGCAGATACGCAGTATTTT. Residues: CASSLRGREADTQYF.

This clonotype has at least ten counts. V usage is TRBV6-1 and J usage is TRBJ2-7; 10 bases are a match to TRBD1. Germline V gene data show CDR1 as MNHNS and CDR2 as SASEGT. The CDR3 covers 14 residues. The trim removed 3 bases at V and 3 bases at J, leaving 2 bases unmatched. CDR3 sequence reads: CASSDWDRGYEQYF. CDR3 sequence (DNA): TGTGCCAGCAGTGACTGGGACAGGGGCTACGAGCAGTACTTC.

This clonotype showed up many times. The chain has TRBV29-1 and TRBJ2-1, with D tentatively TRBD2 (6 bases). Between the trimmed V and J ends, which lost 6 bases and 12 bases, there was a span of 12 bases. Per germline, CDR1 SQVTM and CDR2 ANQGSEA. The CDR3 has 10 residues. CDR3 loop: CSVGGGGQFF. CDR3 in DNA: TGCAGCGTGGGGGGTGGTGGGCAGTTCTTC.

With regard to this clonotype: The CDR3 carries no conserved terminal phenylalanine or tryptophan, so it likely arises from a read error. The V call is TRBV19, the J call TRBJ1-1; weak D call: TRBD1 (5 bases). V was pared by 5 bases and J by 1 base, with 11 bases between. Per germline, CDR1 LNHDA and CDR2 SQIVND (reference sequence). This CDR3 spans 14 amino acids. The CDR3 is CASSEETENTEAFL. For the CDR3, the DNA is TGTGCCAGTAGTGAGGAGACAGAGAACACTGAAGCTTTCCTT.

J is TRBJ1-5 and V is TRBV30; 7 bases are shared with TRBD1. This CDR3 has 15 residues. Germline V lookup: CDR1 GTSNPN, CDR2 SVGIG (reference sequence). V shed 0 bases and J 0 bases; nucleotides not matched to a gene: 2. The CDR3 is CAWSVGGNSNQPQHF. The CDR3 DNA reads TGTGCCTGGAGTGTAGGGGGCAATAGCAATCAGCCCCAGCATTTT.

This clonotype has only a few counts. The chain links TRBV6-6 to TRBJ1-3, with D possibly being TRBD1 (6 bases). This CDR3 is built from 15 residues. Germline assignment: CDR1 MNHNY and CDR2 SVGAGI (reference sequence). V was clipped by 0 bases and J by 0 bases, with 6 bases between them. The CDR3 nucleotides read TGTGCCAGCAGTTACTCACAGGGCTCTGGAAACACCATATATTTT. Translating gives CASSYSQGSGNTIYF.

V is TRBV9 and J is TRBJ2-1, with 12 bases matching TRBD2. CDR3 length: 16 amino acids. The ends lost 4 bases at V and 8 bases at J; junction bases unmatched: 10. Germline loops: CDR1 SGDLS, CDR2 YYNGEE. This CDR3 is CASSPRLAGVIYEQFF. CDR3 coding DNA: TGTGCCAGCAGCCCAAGACTAGCGGGAGTGATATATGAGCAGTTCTTC.

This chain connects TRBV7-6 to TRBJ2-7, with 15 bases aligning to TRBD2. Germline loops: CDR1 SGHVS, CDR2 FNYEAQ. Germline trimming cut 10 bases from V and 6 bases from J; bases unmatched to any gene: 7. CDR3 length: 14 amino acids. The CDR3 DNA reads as TGTGCCACCGGACTAGCGGGAGGGAGGCTCGAGCAGTACTTC. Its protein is CATGLAGGRLEQYF.

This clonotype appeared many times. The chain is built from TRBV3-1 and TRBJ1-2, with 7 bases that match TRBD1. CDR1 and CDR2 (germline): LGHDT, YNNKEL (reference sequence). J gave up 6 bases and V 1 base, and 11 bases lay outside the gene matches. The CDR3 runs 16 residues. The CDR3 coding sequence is TGTGCCAGCAGCCAAGCCCCTACAGGGGCAGGGGATGGCTACACCTTC. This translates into CASSQAPTGAGDGYTF.

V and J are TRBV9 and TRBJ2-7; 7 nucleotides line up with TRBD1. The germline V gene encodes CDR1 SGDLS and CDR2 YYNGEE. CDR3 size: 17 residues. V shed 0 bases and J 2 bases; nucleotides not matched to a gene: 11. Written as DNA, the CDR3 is TGTGCCAGCAGCGTAGGAGCTAGACAGGGTTCCACCTACGAGCAGTACTTC. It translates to CASSVGARQGSTYEQYF.